A selection of T cell receptor beta chains follows, all from one sample in a study of control samples from healthy donors and cancer patients. Some clones are missing from TCRdb's copy, which holds only in-frame ones; the method was immunoSEQ multiplex PCR. The data hold about 130,000 clones, with 85% to 95% observed a single time. The sequencing sample was made of PBMCs. These receptors were collected from a man at least 80 years old with head and neck cancer. Each CDR3 is given with its conserved first and last residue. The D gene is left open where the match is weak. Size tells how often a clone was seen (once, few, many) or the class of an expanded clone, and some rows leave it out.

V gene	clone size	D gene	J gene	CDR3 DNA	CDR3 protein
TRBV9	.	.	TRBJ2-2	TGTGCCAGCAGCTACCGGATGGGCGGGGAGCTGTTTTTT	CASSYRMGGELFF
TRBV30	.	TRBD2	TRBJ2-4	TGTGCCTGGAGTACTAGCGGAAGAAACATTCAGTACTTC	CAWSTSGRNIQYF
TRBV19	.	TRBD2	TRBJ2-3	TGTGCCAGTAGTATTAGCGGGTCGAATACGCAGTATTTT	CASSISGSNTQYF
TRBV18	.	TRBD1	TRBJ1-1	TGTGCCAGCTCCCTAGACAGGGCCACTGAAGCTTTCTTT	CASSLDRATEAFF
TRBV5-4	.	TRBD1	TRBJ1-2	TGTGCCAGCAGCACTCGACAGGGGGTAGGCGGCTACACCTTC	CASSTRQGVGGYTF
TRBV4-2	.	TRBD2	TRBJ2-5	TGTGCCAGCAGCCAATGGGGGGGATTGAAGGAGACCCAGTACTTC	CASSQWGGLKETQYF
TRBV19	.	.	TRBJ1-6	TGTGCCAGTAACCAACAGAATTCACCCCTCCACTTT	CASNQQNSPLHF
TRBV5-1	.	.	TRBJ2-7	TGCGCCAGCGGGAGTGGCAGGACCTACGAGCAGTACTTC	CASGSGRTYEQYF
TRBV4-1	.	.	TRBJ2-6	TGCGCCAGCAGCCAATCTGGGGCCAACGTCCTGACTTTC	CASSQSGANVLTF
TRBV25-1	.	TRBD2	TRBJ2-5	TGTGCCAGCAGTGAATTTGGAGCGGGGGGGCGGGAGACCCAGTACTTC	CASSEFGAGGRETQYF
TRBV7-6	.	.	TRBJ2-3	TGTGCCAGCAGCTTAGCGGTCTACCGTCAAAGCACAGATACGCAGTATTTT	CASSLAVYRQSTDTQYF
TRBV29-1	.	.	TRBJ1-1	TGCAGCGTTGGTCATGGAGACGAAGCTTTCTTT	CSVGHGDEAFF
TRBV6-5	.	.	TRBJ1-3	TGTGCCAGCAGTTGGGACTCGAGCTCTGGAAACACCATATATTTT	CASSWDSSSGNTIYF
TRBV6-5	.	TRBD2	TRBJ2-1	TGTGCCAGCTGGAGAGGGACTACAGCTGAGCAGTTCTTC	CASWRGTTAEQFF
TRBV10-1	.	TRBD1	TRBJ2-7	TGCGCCAGCAGGACCGGGACAGGGCGATTCTACGAGCAGTACTTC	CASRTGTGRFYEQYF
TRBV27	.	TRBD2	TRBJ2-3	TGTGCCAGCCACCCCCTAGCGGGAGCTGGGACAGATACGCAGTATTTT	CASHPLAGAGTDTQYF
TRBV18	.	.	TRBJ2-2	TGTGCCAGCTCACCATCCCGGGACCCCTGGAAGAACACCGGGGAGCTGTTTTTT	CASSPSRDPWKNTGELFF
TRBV2	.	TRBD2	TRBJ2-7	TGTGCCAGCAGTGATCGAGCGGGGGCCACCTTGGGTGAGCAGTACTTC	CASSDRAGATLGEQYF
TRBV5-1	.	.	TRBJ2-2	TGCGCCAGCAGCTTGCTCCCAGGGGAGGGAACCGGGGAGCTGTTTTTT	CASSLLPGEGTGELFF
TRBV5-1	.	TRBD2	TRBJ2-7	TGCGCCAGCAGCTTCCGGCCTCCCTCCGACTCTAGCGGGGTCCGGTACGAGCAGTACTTC	CASSFRPPSDSSGVRYEQYF
TRBV19	.	.	TRBJ1-1	TGTGCCAGTAGCAACTTGGACACTGAAGCTTTCTTT	CASSNLDTEAFF
TRBV6-6	.	.	TRBJ2-7	TGTGCCAGCAGTTACGCGCGGGGACCTACCTACGAGCAGTACTTC	CASSYARGPTYEQYF
TRBV19	.	.	TRBJ2-4	TGTGCCAGTAGTATAGAAGAGGGAGGCCCAAACATTCAGTACTTC	CASSIEEGGPNIQYF
TRBV10-3	once	TRBD1	TRBJ2-2	TGTGCCATCAGTTTGGGACAGGGCAACACCGGGGAGCTGTTTTTT	CAISLGQGNTGELFF
TRBV3-1/TRBV3-2	.	TRBD2	TRBJ2-1	TGTGCCAGCAGCCAAAGGCCTAGCGGGGGGGCCTTCCAGTTCTTC	CASSQRPSGGAFQFF
TRBV7-2	.	TRBD1	TRBJ2-1	TGTGCCAGCAGCTCGAATTCGGGACAGAGGGACCATGAGCAGTTCTTC	CASSSNSGQRDHEQFF
TRBV7-9	.	.	TRBJ2-1	TGTGCCAGCAGCTTAGTGAAGGGTAATGAGCAGTTCTTC	CASSLVKGNEQFF
TRBV11-2	.	.	TRBJ2-1	TGTGCCAGCAGTCCGCCAGGGTACAGGAATGAGCAGTTCTTC	CASSPPGYRNEQFF
TRBV5-6	.	TRBD1	TRBJ1-6	TGTGCCAGCAGCCCGGGACAGGGTGGCTCACCCCTCCACTTT	CASSPGQGGSPLHF
TRBV27	.	TRBD1	TRBJ1-2	TGTGCCAGCAGACACCAAAAGACAGGGGGAGGCTATGGCTACACCTTC	CASRHQKTGGGYGYTF
TRBV10-3	few	.	TRBJ2-1	TGTGCCATCAGTCCCGAGGTGAACAATGAGCAGTTCTTC	CAISPEVNNEQFF
TRBV18	.	.	TRBJ2-3	TGTGCCAGCTCACCAGAGGTGGCAACAGATACGCAGTATTTT	CASSPEVATDTQYF
TRBV29-1	.	TRBD1	TRBJ2-7	TGCAGCGTTGTAAGGGACAGGGTCTCCTACGAGCAGTACTTC	CSVVRDRVSYEQYF
TRBV19	.	.	TRBJ1-6	TGTGCCAGTAGTATAGGTGATGGCTCGGGCTCACCCCTCCACTTT	CASSIGDGSGSPLHF
TRBV3-1/TRBV3-2	.	TRBD2	TRBJ2-7	TGTGCCAGCAGCCAAGGGGGCGGGGGGTGGTACGAGCAGTACTTC	CASSQGGGGWYEQYF
TRBV11-2	.	TRBD1	TRBJ2-7	TGTGCCAGCAGCTCCAAACCGGGACAGGGCTCCTACGAGCAGTACTTC	CASSSKPGQGSYEQYF
TRBV30	.	.	TRBJ1-2	TGTGCCTGGGGGAACTATGGCTACACCTTC	CAWGNYGYTF
TRBV3-1/TRBV3-2	.	.	TRBJ1-6	TGTGCCAGCAGCCAAGAAAGCTCCTATAATTCACCCCTCCACTTT	CASSQESSYNSPLHF
TRBV27	.	.	TRBJ1-1	TGTGCCAGCATATTGGGCGTCGCTTTCTTT	CASILGVAFF
TRBV4-2	.	TRBD1	TRBJ1-1	TGTGCCAGCAGCCAACCCGACAGGGGGACTGAAGCTTTCTTT	CASSQPDRGTEAFF
TRBV4-1	.	TRBD2	TRBJ2-7	TGCGCCAGCAGCCTCCAAGTGGGAGGGATACACGAGCAGTACTTC	CASSLQVGGIHEQYF
TRBV30	.	.	TRBJ1-5	TGTGCCTGGAGTCCAACTCAATCGGGGCCCCAGCATTTT	CAWSPTQSGPQHF